The 21 T cell receptor beta chains below all came from one sample that was sequenced in a study of regulatory T cells in long-lasting Graves disease. Described time point: persistent/refractory GD, antithyroid drugs over 5 years with positive TRAb. From RNA extracted from PBMCs, the TCR library was made. Through Arm-PCR of CDR3 regions and iRepertoire HTBI primers, TCR beta libraries were built. A single record per CDR3 protein comes from TCRdb applying MiXCR to the multiplex PCR reads. The sample includes under 450,000 distinct CDR3 sequences, about a quarter of them seen just once. The sequences come from peripheral blood mononuclear cells (PBMCs), collected when the disease was refractory, from a patient treated with antithyroid drugs. The receptors were gathered from a female donor with Graves disease.

V is TRBV6-5 and J is TRBJ2-2; 10 bases line up with TRBD2. CDR1 and CDR2 from the germline V gene are MNHEY and SVGAGI. The V gene end was trimmed by 0 bases and the J gene end by 2 bases; junction bases not matched to a gene: 6. The CDR3 spans 18 residues. CDR3 loop: CASSYSPGLAVNTGELFF. As DNA, the CDR3 is TGTGCCAGCAGTTACTCCCCCGGACTAGCGGTCAACACCGGGGAGCTGTTTTTT.

This clonotype was counted once. The rearrangement joins TRBV15 to TRBJ2-5; TRBD2 matches 16 bases. This CDR3 is built from 17 residues. CDR1 LNHNV and CDR2 YYDKDF come from the germline V gene (reference sequence). Trimming at V came to 1 base and at J to 4 bases, leaving 3 bases not matched to a gene. The CDR3 region has the DNA TGTGCCACCAGCAGAGGGGGACTAGCGGGAGGGGGAGAGACCCAGTACTTC. This encodes CATSRGGLAGGGETQYF.

The sample holds many counts of this clonotype. The gene calls are TRBV11-2 and TRBJ2-5; the D is unclear. The CDR3 extends over 14 amino acids. The ends were cut back, 5 bases at V and 0 bases at J, with 10 bases in the middle. Per the germline V gene, CDR1 is SGHAT and CDR2 is FQNNGV. DNA for the CDR3: TGTGCCAGCAGCCCAGCCTCGTACCAAGAGACCCAGTACTTC. Amino acid sequence: CASSPASYQETQYF.

This clonotype was seen a handful of times. The chain employs TRBV12-3 or TRBV12-4 and TRBJ1-2; 9 bases fit TRBD1. This CDR3 spans 15 amino acids. V shed 5 bases and J 8 bases; nucleotides not matched to a gene: 12. The CDR3: CASSRDRELGGGYTF. DNA for the CDR3: TGTGCCAGCAGTCGGGACAGGGAGCTTGGTGGAGGCTACACCTTC.

On this clonotype itself: A much larger clone lies one base from this, so it may be a read error. This chain links TRBV6-2 or TRBV6-3 with TRBJ1-1; TRBD1 aligns across 7 bases. This CDR3 comprises 14 residues. The germline V gene encodes CDR1 MNHEY and CDR2 SVGEGT. CDR3 bases: TGTACCAGCAGACTACAGGGGATGAACACTGAAGCTTTCTTT. This gives the protein CTSRLQGMNTEAFF.

There are many counts of this clonotype. This sequence joins TRBV30 and TRBJ1-1; D is unresolved. Between the trimmed V and J ends, which lost 1 base and 0 bases, there was a span of 6 bases. CDR1 and CDR2 (germline): GTSNPN, SVGIG (reference sequence). This CDR3 is 13 amino acids long. As DNA, the CDR3 is TGTGCCTGGAGTGGACGGATGAACACTGAAGCTTTCTTT. Its translation is CAWSGRMNTEAFF.

In regard to this clonotype: A much bigger clone sits one base away, suggesting this may be a read error. The genes are TRBV12-3 or TRBV12-4 and TRBJ2-5; 8 bases align to TRBD1. The CDR3 length is 15 residues. The CDR3 region is CASSLITRGQETRYF. The CDR3 DNA is TGTGCCAGCAGTTTAATCACCAGGGGGCAAGAGACCCGGTACTTC.

This clonotype appeared many times. The chain employs TRBV5-1 and TRBJ1-1; no definite D call. This CDR3 is built from 14 residues. V was shortened by 6 bases and J by 1 base, with 13 bases between the two germline ends. Germline CDR1 reads SGHRS; CDR2 reads YFSETQ. The CDR3 spells CASKSGQANTEAFF. In nucleotides, the CDR3 is TGCGCCAGCAAATCCGGGCAAGCGAACACTGAAGCTTTCTTT.

The chain couples TRBV12-3 or TRBV12-4 to TRBJ1-5, with TRBD1 identical over 7 bases. The CDR3 has 14 amino acids. J lost 6 bases, V lost 3 bases, and 5 bases had no gene match. The CDR3 sequence is CASSFTGASQPQHF. The CDR3 DNA reads as TGTGCCAGCAGTTTCACAGGGGCGAGTCAGCCCCAGCATTTT.

This clonotype has just one count. The gene calls are TRBV5-1 and TRBJ2-2; TRBD1 aligns across 8 bases. V gave up 1 base and J gave up 3 bases; unmatched junction bases: 8. The length of the CDR3 is 17 residues. CDR1 and CDR2 (germline): SGHRS, YFSETQ. CDR3 in amino acids: CASSLSGTGVYTGELFF. CDR3 nucleotides: TGCGCCAGCAGCTTGAGTGGGACAGGCGTTTACACCGGGGAGCTGTTTTTT.

The rearrangement uses TRBV19 and TRBJ2-5; D perhaps matches TRBD2 (5 bases). V lost 6 bases to trimming and J lost 7 bases, with 21 bases between them. This CDR3 region has 15 residues. Germline CDR1 and CDR2: LNHDA and SQIVND (reference sequence). DNA of the CDR3: TGTGCCAGTAGCGATCGACGCCCGAGAGAGGGGACCCAGTACTTC. It is translated as CASSDRRPREGTQYF.

The chain employs TRBV15 and TRBJ1-2; the match to TRBD1 covers 7 bases. CDR3 size: 16 residues. Germline assignment: CDR1 LNHNV and CDR2 YYDKDF (reference sequence). V was clipped by 0 bases and J by 8 bases; unmatched bases: 12. In nucleotides, the CDR3 is TGTGCCACCAGCAGAGATGGATTCAGACAGGGAGGAGGCTACACCTTC. Residues: CATSRDGFRQGGGYTF. Supplemented by reference TRBV15 and TRBJ1-2, the full variable domain reads DAMVIQNPRYQVTQFGKPVTLSCSQTLNHNVMYWYQQKSSQAPKLLFHYYDKDFNNEADTPDNFQSRRPNTSFCFLDIRSPGLGDTAMYLCATSRDGFRQGGGYTFGSGTRLTVV.

The sample holds a few counts of this clonotype. This chain uses TRBV12-3 or TRBV12-4 with TRBJ2-1; D ambiguous. Trimming removed 0 bases at V and 4 bases at J, with 7 bases between. The CDR3 extends over 14 amino acids. The CDR3 sequence: CASSLAGNYNEQFF. CDR3 in DNA: TGTGCCAGCAGTTTAGCGGGGAATTACAATGAGCAGTTCTTC.

The chain employs TRBV28 and TRBJ2-1; unclear D gene. The germline CDR1 and CDR2 sequences are MDHEN and SYDVKM. CDR3 length: 15 amino acids. Trimming pared 6 bases from V and 3 bases from J, leaving 15 bases between. The CDR3 protein is CASSLTTGYYNEQFF. The DNA for the CDR3 is TGTGCCAGCAGCCTTACCACGGGTTACTACAATGAGCAGTTCTTC.

The rearrangement joins TRBV7-9 to TRBJ2-1, with 11 bases lining up with TRBD2. Germline V gene sequence: CDR1 SEHNR, CDR2 FQNEAQ (reference sequence). This CDR3 has 16 residues. V lost 3 bases, J lost 6 bases, and 7 bases stayed unmatched. CDR3 nucleotides: TGTGCCAGCAGCTTCCCGACTAGCGGGATTCCCAATGAGCAGTTCTTC. Its protein product is CASSFPTSGIPNEQFF.

CDR3 DNA sequence: TGTGCCAGCAGCCAATGGACTAGCGAGAACACCGGGGAGCTGTTTTTT. This codes for CASSQWTSENTGELFF. The chain couples TRBV3-1 to TRBJ2-2, with 9 bases fitting TRBD2. The trim removed 2 bases at V and 1 base at J, leaving 2 bases unmatched. The CDR3 spans 16 residues. Germline-derived CDR1 and CDR2 are LGHDT and YNNKEL (reference sequence).

This rearrangement joins TRBV2 to TRBJ2-2, with D possibly TRBD1 on 6 matching bases. Trimming removed 6 bases from V and 7 bases from J, with 15 bases in between. Germline CDR1 is SNHLY and CDR2 is FYNNEI. The CDR3 totals 14 residues. DNA for the CDR3: TGTGCCAGCAGCGAACAGGGTTCGCACGGGGAGCTGTTTTTT. Translated: CASSEQGSHGELFF.

There are a few counts of this clonotype. This sequence joins TRBV28 and TRBJ2-7; D possibly corresponds to TRBD1 (6 bases). V shed 2 bases and J shed 3 bases, with 14 bases lying between them. The length of the CDR3 is 15 residues. Per germline, CDR1 MDHEN and CDR2 SYDVKM. CDR3 nucleotides: TGTGCCAGCAGTTTAGTTGGGGACATCGGCTACGAGCAGTACTTC. It is translated as CASSLVGDIGYEQYF.

At least ten counts were recorded for this clonotype. The chain links TRBV2 to TRBJ2-7; 10 bases match TRBD2. CDR3 length: 12 amino acids. The V gene end was trimmed by 8 bases and the J gene end by 5 bases; junction bases not matched to a gene: 3. Germline V gene lookup returns CDR1 SNHLY and CDR2 FYNNEI. CDR3 loop: CASWLAGDEQYF. CDR3 bases: TGTGCCAGCTGGCTAGCGGGAGACGAGCAGTACTTC.

This clonotype has ten or more counts. This rearrangement joins TRBV12-3 or TRBV12-4 to TRBJ1-1; D remains unclear. The length of the CDR3 is 13 residues. V gave up 2 bases and J gave up 11 bases, with 15 bases separating them. CDR3 sequence reads: CASSLNLRVEAFF. The CDR3 nucleotides read TGTGCCAGCAGTTTAAATCTCCGTGTGGAGGCTTTCTTT.

The gene calls are TRBV2 and TRBJ2-1; 9 bases match TRBD1. The CDR3 consists of 15 residues. V was clipped by 6 bases and J by 6 bases; unmatched bases: 9. The germline V gene encodes CDR1 SNHLY and CDR2 FYNNEI. The CDR3 protein is CASRAGQGKLNEQFF. CDR3 DNA sequence: TGTGCCAGCAGAGCTGGACAGGGGAAACTCAATGAGCAGTTCTTC.